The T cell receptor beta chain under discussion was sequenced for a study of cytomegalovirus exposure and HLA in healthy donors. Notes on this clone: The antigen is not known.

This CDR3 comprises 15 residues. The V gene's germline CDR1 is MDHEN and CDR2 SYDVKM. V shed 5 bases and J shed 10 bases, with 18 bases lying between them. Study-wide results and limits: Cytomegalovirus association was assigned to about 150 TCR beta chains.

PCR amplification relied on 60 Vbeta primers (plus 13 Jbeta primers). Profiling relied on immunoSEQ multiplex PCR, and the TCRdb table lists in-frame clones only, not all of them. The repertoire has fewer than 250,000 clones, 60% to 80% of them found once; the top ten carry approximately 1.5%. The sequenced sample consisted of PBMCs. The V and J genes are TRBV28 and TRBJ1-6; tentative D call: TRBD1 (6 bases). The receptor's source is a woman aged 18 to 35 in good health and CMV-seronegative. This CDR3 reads CASSISGTSNSPLHF. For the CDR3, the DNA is TGTGCCAGCAGTATATCCGGGACATCAAACTCACCCCTCCACTTT. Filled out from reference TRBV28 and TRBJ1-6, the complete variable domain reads DVKVTQSSRYLVKRTGEKVFLECVQDMDHENMFWYRQDPGLGLRLIYFSYDVKMKEKGDIPEGYSVSREKKERFSLILESASTNQTSMYLCASSISGTSNSPLHFGNGTRLTVT.